Below, 25 T cell receptor beta chains from the same sample are listed, as sequenced in a study of T cells after yellow fever vaccination. TCRdb itself ran the 5' RACE reads through MiXCR, one entry per CDR3 protein. The table includes approximately 300,000 distinct CDR3 sequences, around 10% detected once. The sample here was CD4+ T cells sorted from PBMCs, taken 45 days after the yellow fever booster vaccination. The receptors stem from a young man who received the YFV17D yellow fever vaccine.

This clonotype was detected only a few times. J is TRBJ1-2 and V is TRBV15, with 12 bases fitting TRBD1. Trimming at V came to 3 bases and at J to 3 bases, leaving 2 bases not matched to a gene. Germline CDR1 LNHNV, CDR2 YYDKDF (reference sequence). The CDR3 has 15 residues. Here the CDR3 reads CATSSGDRGHYGYTF. In nucleotides, the CDR3 is TGTGCCACCAGCAGTGGGGACAGGGGGCACTATGGCTACACCTTC.

This chain connects TRBV10-2 to TRBJ1-1; the match to TRBD1 covers 12 bases. The J segment lost 12 bases and the V segment lost 8 bases, leaving 7 bases of the junction unmatched. Germline CDR1 is WSHSY and CDR2 is SAAADI. The CDR3 totals 12 residues. CDR3 residues: CASVAGQGAPFF. CDR3 DNA sequence: TGCGCCAGCGTAGCGGGACAGGGGGCACCTTTCTTT.

This clonotype was seen a few times. The chain has TRBV12-3 or TRBV12-4 and TRBJ1-5, with unresolved D. This CDR3 has 14 amino acids. Between the trimmed V and J ends, which lost 6 bases and 5 bases, there was a span of 14 bases. The CDR3: CASRPGVAHQPQHF. As DNA, the CDR3 is TGTGCCAGCAGGCCCGGGGTAGCTCATCAGCCCCAGCATTTT.

The chain links TRBV12-5 to TRBJ1-2, with 8 bases identical to TRBD1. The CDR3 is 13 amino acids. The germline gives CDR1 LGHNT, CDR2 FRNRAP. Trimming took 4 bases from V and 6 from J; bases not matched to a gene: 4. The CDR3 nucleotides are TGTGCTAGTGGTTGGGGGACAGGTGATGGCTACACCTTC. The encoded protein is CASGWGTGDGYTF.

The V call is TRBV7-3, the J call TRBJ2-5, with TRBD2 matching over 14 bases. The CDR3 covers 16 residues. In germline, CDR1 is SGHTA, CDR2 FQGTGA. V was pared by 3 bases and J by 5 bases, with 5 bases of the junction left unmatched. CDR3 nucleotide sequence: TGTGCCAGCAGCTTTGGGACTAGCGGGGGATGGGAGACCCAGTACTTC. As protein: CASSFGTSGGWETQYF.

V usage is TRBV10-3 and J usage is TRBJ2-1; 9 nucleotides agree with TRBD1. This CDR3 spans 17 amino acids. Germline V CDR1 and CDR2: ENHRY, SYGVKD. V shed 6 bases, J shed 7 bases, and the junction held 16 bases outside the gene matches. CDR3 residues: CAISPISGTGLKNEQFF. Here the CDR3 DNA reads TGTGCCATCAGCCCAATCTCCGGGACAGGGCTTAAGAATGAGCAGTTCTTC.

This clonotype was picked up a small number of times. The V gene is TRBV5-4, the J gene TRBJ1-1, with 7 bases lining up with TRBD1. Germline values: CDR1 SGHNT, CDR2 YYREEE (reference sequence). This CDR3 is 17 amino acids long. The ends lost 2 bases at V and 1 base at J; junction bases unmatched: 11. The CDR3 bases are TGTGCCAGCAGCTTCCCAACAGGGGTTCAGGGGAACACTGAAGCTTTCTTT. Residues: CASSFPTGVQGNTEAFF.

This clonotype was seen more than once but under ten times. The gene calls are TRBV12-3 or TRBV12-4 and TRBJ2-5, with a weak D call TRBD2 (6 bases). Between the trimmed V and J ends, which lost 3 bases and 0 bases, there was a span of 11 bases. The CDR3 spans 15 residues. The CDR3: CASSFGGTYQETQYF. The CDR3, as DNA: TGTGCCAGCAGTTTTGGCGGGACTTACCAAGAGACCCAGTACTTC.

V is TRBV10-3 and J is TRBJ1-6, with D hard to call. Trimming cost V 4 bases and J 0 bases, with 7 bases left between them. This CDR3 spans 15 amino acids. CDR1 and CDR2 (germline): ENHRY, SYGVKD. The CDR3 coding sequence is TGTGCCATCAGTGGTCAGAGCTCCTATAATTCACCCCTCCACTTT. It yields the protein CAISGQSSYNSPLHF.

This clonotype was seen many times. The genes are TRBV5-1 and TRBJ2-2, with 10 bases lining up with TRBD1. The V gene's germline CDR1 is SGHRS and CDR2 YFSETQ. CDR3 length: 15 amino acids. J was trimmed by 6 bases and V by 0 bases; bases with no gene match: 2. CDR3 residues: CASSLAGTGAGELFF. CDR3 DNA sequence: TGCGCCAGCAGCTTGGCCGGGACAGGGGCCGGGGAGCTGTTTTTT. Full variable domain (remainder filled in from reference TRBV5-1 and TRBJ2-2): KAGVTQTPRYLIKTRGQQVTLSCSPISGHRSVSWYQQTPGQGLQFLFEYFSETQRNKGNFPGRFSGRQFSNSRSEMNVSTLELGDSALYLCASSLAGTGAGELFFGEGSRLTVL.

This clonotype was detected only a few times. The J gene is TRBJ2-6, the V gene TRBV5-1; D is uncertain. CDR3 length equals 15 residues. Germline V gives CDR1 SGHRS, CDR2 YFSETQ. V was pared by 0 bases and J by 0 bases, with 4 bases between. The CDR3 region is CASSLEGSGANVLTF. CDR3 nucleotides: TGCGCCAGCAGCTTGGAGGGCTCTGGGGCCAACGTCCTGACTTTC.

This clonotype was seen ten or more times. The chain combines TRBV12-3 or TRBV12-4 with TRBJ2-2; the D gene is possibly TRBD2 (5 bases). The CDR3 totals 14 residues. The V and J ends lost 5 bases and 0 bases respectively, with 7 bases between them. CDR3 loop: CASSRTANTGELFF. Here the CDR3 DNA reads TGTGCCAGCAGTAGGACTGCGAACACCGGGGAGCTGTTTTTT.

This chain connects TRBV6-5 to TRBJ2-1; maybe TRBD2 (6 bases). Trimming stripped 2 bases from V and 6 bases from J, with 20 bases between. CDR1 is MNHEY and CDR2 is SVGAGI in the germline V gene. CDR3 length: 17 amino acids. In DNA form, the CDR3 reads TGTGCCAGCAGTTACACTCAAGCGGGTTGGCAGGGCAATGAGCAGTTCTTC. Residues: CASSYTQAGWQGNEQFF.

The chain is built from TRBV11-2 and TRBJ1-2; D is unresolved. The length of the CDR3 is 16 residues. V lost 5 bases and J 8 bases, leaving 24 bases between the germline ends. The germline V gene encodes CDR1 SGHAT and CDR2 FQNNGV. The CDR3 nucleotides read TGTGCCAGCAGCCCCGGACTGACCGAACAACCTATGGGCTACACCTTC. Amino acids: CASSPGLTEQPMGYTF.

The genes are TRBV12-3 or TRBV12-4 and TRBJ2-1, with D possibly being TRBD1 (5 bases). Trimming pared 6 bases from V and 10 bases from J, leaving 13 bases between. The CDR3 loop spans 12 amino acids. The chain's CDR3 is CASSSRGKEQFF. The DNA of the CDR3 is TGTGCCAGCAGCTCTAGGGGAAAGGAGCAGTTCTTC.

This clonotype was detected only a few times. This chain connects TRBV4-2 to TRBJ1-4; D perhaps matches TRBD1 (5 bases). The CDR3 extends over 15 amino acids. The germline V gene has CDR1 LGHNA and CDR2 YNFKEQ. Trimming removed 2 bases from V and 5 bases from J, with 12 bases in between. CDR3 bases: TGTGCCAGCAGCCAAAAAGGGGACGCGAATGAAAAACTGTTTTTT. Translated: CASSQKGDANEKLFF.

This chain joins TRBV2 and TRBJ2-7, with D possibly matching TRBD1 (6 bases). Germline loops: CDR1 SNHLY, CDR2 FYNNEI. The CDR3 covers 11 residues. With 8 bases removed from V and 7 bases from J, the gap between germline ends came to 12 bases. CDR3 nucleotide sequence: TGTGCCAGCGGACAGTTGAAGGAGCAGTACTTC. As protein: CASGQLKEQYF.

The gene calls are TRBV7-7 and TRBJ2-3, with 8 bases lining up with TRBD1. With V trimmed by 6 bases and J by 9 bases, 11 bases remained unmatched. Germline values: CDR1 SSHAT, CDR2 FNYEAQ (reference sequence). CDR3 length: 14 amino acids. CDR3 bases: TGTGCCAGCAGGCCTGGACAGGGTGAAGACACGCAGTATTTT. Its protein is CASRPGQGEDTQYF. Filled out from reference TRBV7-7 and TRBJ2-3, the complete variable domain reads GAGVSQSPRYKVTKRGQDVTLRCDPISSHATLYWYQQALGQGPEFLTYFNYEAQPDKSGLPSDRFSAERPEGSISTLTIQRTEQRDSAMYRCASRPGQGEDTQYFGPGTRLTVL.

This clonotype was observed at least ten times. The chain joins TRBV11-2 to TRBJ2-7; a possible D gene is TRBD1 (6 bases). This CDR3 comprises 15 residues. Trimming pared 1 base from V and 3 bases from J, leaving 13 bases between. Germline assignment: CDR1 SGHAT and CDR2 FQNNGV. CDR3 region: CASSLAPGTSYEQYF. The DNA for the CDR3 is TGTGCCAGCAGCTTAGCCCCGGGGACAAGCTACGAGCAGTACTTC.

The chain uses TRBV7-2 and TRBJ2-4, with D tentatively TRBD1 or TRBD2 (5 bases each). V was shortened by 4 bases and J by 6 bases, with 10 bases between the two germline ends. Germline loops: CDR1 SGHTA, CDR2 FQGNSA. The CDR3 spans 13 residues. As DNA, the CDR3 is TGTGCCAGCAGCTACCCGGGACGAAACATTCAGTACTTC. It is translated as CASSYPGRNIQYF.

The V call is TRBV4-1, the J call TRBJ2-7; 9 bases are a match to TRBD1. V trimming: 5 bases; J trimming: 0 bases; junction bases outside the gene matches: 5. From germline, CDR1 is MGHRA and CDR2 YSYEKL. The CDR3 is 15 residues long. The DNA of the CDR3 is TGCGCCAGCAGCGAAGGACAGGGGCCCTCCTACGAGCAGTACGTC. Encoded protein: CASSEGQGPSYEQYV.

This clonotype turned up a few times. This chain connects TRBV5-1 to TRBJ1-4; TRBD1 might be the D (5 bases). The CDR3 is 14 residues long. V was pared by 1 base and J by 7 bases, with 11 bases between. Germline V lookup: CDR1 SGHRS, CDR2 YFSETQ. DNA of the CDR3: TGCGCCAGCAGCTTGCGGCAGGGAGGTGAAAAACTGTTTTTT. Amino acid sequence: CASSLRQGGEKLFF. The entire variable domain, with the rest obtained from reference TRBV5-1 and TRBJ1-4, is as follows: KAGVTQTPRYLIKTRGQQVTLSCSPISGHRSVSWYQQTPGQGLQFLFEYFSETQRNKGNFPGRFSGRQFSNSRSEMNVSTLELGDSALYLCASSLRQGGEKLFFGSGTQLSVL.

This clonotype was detected only a few times. The gene calls are TRBV6-4 and TRBJ2-6; the D gene is possibly TRBD1 (5 bases). Germline V gene lookup returns CDR1 MRHNA and CDR2 SNTAGT. V lost 3 bases, J lost 0 bases, and 12 bases lay in between. The CDR3 is made up of 17 amino acids. CDR3 in amino acids: CASSDQGYPSGANVLTF. The CDR3, as DNA: TGTGCCAGCAGTGATCAGGGTTATCCCTCTGGGGCCAACGTCCTGACTTTC.

This sequence joins TRBV5-1 and TRBJ1-2; 9 bases line up with TRBD1. Germline assignment: CDR1 SGHRS and CDR2 YFSETQ. Trimming at V came to 0 bases and at J to 7 bases, leaving 7 bases not matched to a gene. This CDR3 has 15 residues. The CDR3 loop reads CASSLVAQGASGYTF. In DNA, the CDR3 is TGCGCCAGCAGCTTGGTGGCACAGGGGGCTAGTGGCTACACCTTC.

There are many counts of this clonotype. V usage is TRBV7-9 and J usage is TRBJ2-4; possibly TRBD1 for D (6 bases). The V and J ends lost 1 base and 2 bases respectively, with 12 bases between them. CDR1 is SEHNR and CDR2 is FQNEAQ in the germline V gene (reference sequence). This CDR3 region has 16 residues. CDR3 nucleotides: TGTGCCAGCAGCTTAGTGGGGGCTACGTCCAAAAACATTCAGTACTTC. This sequence encodes CASSLVGATSKNIQYF.